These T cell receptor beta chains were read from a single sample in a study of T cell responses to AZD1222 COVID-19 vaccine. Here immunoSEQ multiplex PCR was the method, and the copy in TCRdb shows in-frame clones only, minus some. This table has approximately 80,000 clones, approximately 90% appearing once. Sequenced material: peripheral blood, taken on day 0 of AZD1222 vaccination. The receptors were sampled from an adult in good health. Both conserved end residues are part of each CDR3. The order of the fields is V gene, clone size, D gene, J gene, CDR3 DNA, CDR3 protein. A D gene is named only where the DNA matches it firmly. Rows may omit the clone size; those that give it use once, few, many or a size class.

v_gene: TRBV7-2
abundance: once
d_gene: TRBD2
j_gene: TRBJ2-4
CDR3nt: TGTGCCAGCAGCTTTGGGGGAGGGAATAACATTCAGTACTTC
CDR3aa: CASSFGGGNNIQYF

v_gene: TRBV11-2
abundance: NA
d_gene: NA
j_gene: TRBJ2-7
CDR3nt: TGTGCCAGCAGCTTGGGGGGGGGCAACGAGCAGTACTTC
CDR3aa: CASSLGGGNEQYF

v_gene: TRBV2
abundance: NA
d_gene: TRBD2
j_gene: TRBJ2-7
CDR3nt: TGTGCCAGCATGACTAGCGTCCCAAACGAGCAGTACTTC
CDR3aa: CASMTSVPNEQYF

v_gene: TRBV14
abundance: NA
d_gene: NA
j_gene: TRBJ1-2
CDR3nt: TGTGCCAGCAGCCAATATACGAGACGGCAACTCTATGGCTACACCTTC
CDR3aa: CASSQYTRRQLYGYTF

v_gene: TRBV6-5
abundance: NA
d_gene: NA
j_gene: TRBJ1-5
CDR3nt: TGTGCCAGCACCGACAGGTTCGGAGCCCAGCATTTT
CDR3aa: CASTDRFGAQHF

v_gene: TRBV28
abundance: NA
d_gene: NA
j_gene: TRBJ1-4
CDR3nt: TGTGCCAGCAGTCCCTGGGGATCTAATGAAAAACTGTTTTTT
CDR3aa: CASSPWGSNEKLFF

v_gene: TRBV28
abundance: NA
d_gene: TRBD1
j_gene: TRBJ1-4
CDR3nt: TGTGCCAGCAGTGTATGGGGACAGGGGGATGAAAAACTGTTTTTT
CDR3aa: CASSVWGQGDEKLFF

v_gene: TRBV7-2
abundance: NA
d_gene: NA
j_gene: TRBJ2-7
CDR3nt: TGTGCCAGCAGCTCCCTGGACGGCTACGAGCAGTACTTC
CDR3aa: CASSSLDGYEQYF

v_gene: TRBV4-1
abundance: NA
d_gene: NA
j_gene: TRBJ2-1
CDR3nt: TGCGCCAGCAGCCCCCTAACCGGGTCCAATGAGCAGTTCTTC
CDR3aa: CASSPLTGSNEQFF

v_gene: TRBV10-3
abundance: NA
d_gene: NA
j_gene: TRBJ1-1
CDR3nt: TGTGCCATCAGCTCAAGGGCCGATATGAACACTGAAGCTTTCTTT
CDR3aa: CAISSRADMNTEAFF

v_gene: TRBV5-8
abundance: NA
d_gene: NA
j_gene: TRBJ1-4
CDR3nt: TGTGCCAGCAGCTCCGGAAGACAGACAACTAATGAAAAACTGTTTTTT
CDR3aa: CASSSGRQTTNEKLFF

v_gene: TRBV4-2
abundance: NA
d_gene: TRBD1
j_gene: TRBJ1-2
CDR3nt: TGTGCCAGCAGCCTGGACAGGCGCTACACCTTC
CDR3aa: CASSLDRRYTF

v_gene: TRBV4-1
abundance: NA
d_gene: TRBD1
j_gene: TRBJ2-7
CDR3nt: TGCGCCAGCAGCCCTGGACAGGGGGGGAGCGAGCAGTACTTC
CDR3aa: CASSPGQGGSEQYF

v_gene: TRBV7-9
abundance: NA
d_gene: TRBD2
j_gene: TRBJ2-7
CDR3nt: TGTGCCAGCAGCTTATTTAATAGCGGGACCAAGAAGGGCGAGCAGTACTTC
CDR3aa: CASSLFNSGTKKGEQYF

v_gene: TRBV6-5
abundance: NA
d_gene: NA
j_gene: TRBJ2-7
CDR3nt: TGTGCCAGCAGTCAGTACGAGCAGTACTTC
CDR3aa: CASSQYEQYF

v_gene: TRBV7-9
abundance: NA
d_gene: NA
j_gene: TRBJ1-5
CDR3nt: TGTGCCAGCAGCTTCATAGGGAGGGATCAGCCCCAGCATTTT
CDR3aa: CASSFIGRDQPQHF

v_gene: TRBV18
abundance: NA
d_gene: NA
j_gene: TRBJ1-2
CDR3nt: TGTGCCAGCTCACGGGGCGGAGACAGATCGGGATACACCTTC
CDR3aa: CASSRGGDRSGYTF

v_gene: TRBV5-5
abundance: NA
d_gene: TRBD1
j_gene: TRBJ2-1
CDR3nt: TGTGCCAGCAGCCTGTTGGACAGGGGCGCCTACAATGAGCAGTTCTTC
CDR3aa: CASSLLDRGAYNEQFF

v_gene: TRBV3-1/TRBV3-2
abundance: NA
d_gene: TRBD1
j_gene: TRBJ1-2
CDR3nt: TGTGCCAGCAGCCACTGGACAGGGATTTATGGCTACACCTTC
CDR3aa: CASSHWTGIYGYTF

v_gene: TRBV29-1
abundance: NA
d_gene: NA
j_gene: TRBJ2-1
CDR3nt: TGCAGCGTTGAAATAGGTACGGAGCAGTTCTTC
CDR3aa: CSVEIGTEQFF

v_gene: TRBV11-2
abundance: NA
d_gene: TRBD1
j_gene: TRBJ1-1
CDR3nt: TGTGCCAGCAGCTCCCTTAGGGGGCCGCGTGACACTGAAGCTTTCTTT
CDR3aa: CASSSLRGPRDTEAFF

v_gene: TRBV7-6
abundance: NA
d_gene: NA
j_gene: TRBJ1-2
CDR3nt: TGTGCCAGCAGCTCCTTGACAGGTCGCGCGGGCTACACCTTC
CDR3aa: CASSSLTGRAGYTF

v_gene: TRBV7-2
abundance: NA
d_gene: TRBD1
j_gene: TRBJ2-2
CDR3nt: TGTGCCAGCAGCAGAAGACAGGGTACCGGGGAGCTGTTTTTT
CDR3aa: CASSRRQGTGELFF

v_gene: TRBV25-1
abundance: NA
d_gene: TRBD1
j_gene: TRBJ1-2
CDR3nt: TGTGCCACCCCTTCCGGACAGGGAAATGGCTACACCTTC
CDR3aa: CATPSGQGNGYTF

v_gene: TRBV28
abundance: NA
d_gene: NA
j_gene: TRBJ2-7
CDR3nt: TGTGCCAGCAGTTTACTAATTTACGAGCAGTACTTC
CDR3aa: CASSLLIYEQYF

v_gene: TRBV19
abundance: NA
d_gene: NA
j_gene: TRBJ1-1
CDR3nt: TGTGCCAGTAGTAACCAGTTCTTAGCTTTCTTT
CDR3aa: CASSNQFLAFF